Given below is one TCR beta chain in context. Germline CDR1 is LGHNA and CDR2 is YSLEER. This CDR3 is built from 17 residues. Trimming removed 3 bases from V and 0 bases from J; junction bases left unmatched: 10. The repertoire was sequenced with immunoSEQ multiplex PCR; TCRdb's copy has only in-frame clones and lacks some. The sample consists of roughly 2.6 million clones, around 90% of them appearing once. The sample is drawn from a study of shared clonotypes between healthy human individuals. The V and J genes are TRBV4-3 and TRBJ2-7; TRBD1 agrees at 8 bases. This TCR came from a young man in good health. Sequencing was carried out using naive CD4+ T cells sorted from blood. Specified subset: CD45RA+ positively selected. In DNA form, the CDR3 reads TGCGCCAGCAGCCACGCCTCAGGGGGCCCGAGCTCCTACGAGCAGTACTTC. Amino acids: CASSHASGGPSSYEQYF.